Listed here are 25 T cell receptor beta chains from one sample, sequenced in a study of blood T cell repertoires in COVID-19. Profiling relied on immunoSEQ multiplex PCR, and the TCRdb table lists in-frame clones only, not all of them. The sample lists around 210,000 clones, approximately 85% seen once, with 5.1% in the top ten. Sequencing was performed on peripheral blood. These receptors came from a man in his fifties with COVID-19, enrolled during active disease.

This clone was counted only a few times. This chain links TRBV6-6 with TRBJ2-5; D remains ambiguous. Germline CDR1 is MNHNY and CDR2 is SVGAGI (reference sequence). Trimming pared 6 bases from V and 5 bases from J, leaving 19 bases between. The CDR3 has 15 amino acids. The CDR3 DNA is TGTGCCAGCAGACCCCGCTCCACCCCCGGGGAGACCCAGTACTTC. Translation gives CASRPRSTPGETQYF.

Here the CDR3 reads CASSQAGGSGTGTIPNRYEQYF. The DNA of the CDR3 is TGTGCCAGCAGCCAAGCGGGCGGATCCGGGACAGGGACAATCCCTAATCGCTACGAGCAGTACTTC. V gene TRBV3-1 (or the pseudogene TRBV3-2) combines with J gene TRBJ2-7; 9 bases line up with TRBD1. Germline V gene data show CDR1 as LGHDT and CDR2 as YNNKEL (reference sequence). CDR3 length: 22 residues. The junction had 25 bases not matched to a gene; V was cut back by 1 base and J by 3 bases.

The rearrangement uses TRBV5-1 and TRBJ2-7, with D uncertain. Trimming shortened V by 4 bases and J by 7 bases, and 15 bases separated the two germline ends. There are 13 residues in the CDR3. Germline V gene data show CDR1 as SGHRS and CDR2 as YFSETQ. The DNA of the CDR3 is TGCGCCAGCAGCCCAGCTGCTCAGGAAGAGCAGTACTTC. Encoded protein: CASSPAAQEEQYF.

The genes are TRBV7-8 and TRBJ2-2; weak D call: TRBD1 (5 bases). Looked up from germline, CDR1 is SGHVS and CDR2 is FQNEAQ. The CDR3 runs to 15 residues. V lost 4 bases and J lost 1, with 10 bases in between. CDR3 sequence reads: CASSYLRGNTGELFF. The CDR3 nucleotides read TGTGCCAGCAGCTACCTTAGGGGGAACACCGGGGAGCTGTTTTTT.

This sequence joins TRBV11-2 and TRBJ2-7; TRBD1 matches at 9 bases. Germline CDR1 and CDR2: SGHAT and FQNNGV. CDR3 size: 15 residues. J gave up 1 base and V 3 bases, and 4 bases lay outside the gene matches. The CDR3 sequence is CASSLDRGISYEQYF. CDR3 DNA sequence: TGTGCCAGCAGCTTGGACAGGGGAATATCCTACGAGCAGTACTTC.

This clone was seen once. The V and J genes are TRBV5-1 and TRBJ2-3; the match to TRBD2 covers 10 bases. Germline values: CDR1 SGHRS, CDR2 YFSETQ. The CDR3 has 15 amino acids. Losses at the gene ends were 2 bases for V and 1 base for J; bases not matched to a gene: 1. The CDR3 nucleotides are TGCGCCAGCAGCTTTAGCGGGGGGCGCACAGATACGCAGTATTTT. Its protein product is CASSFSGGRTDTQYF.

The chain joins TRBV30 to TRBJ1-1; D remains ambiguous. The length of the CDR3 is 14 residues. With 0 bases removed from V and 5 bases from J, the gap between germline ends came to 13 bases. Germline V lookup: CDR1 GTSNPN, CDR2 SVGIG (reference sequence). In nucleotides, the CDR3 is TGTGCCTGGAGTGTTTTAGCCCAAAGAACTGAAGCTTTCTTT. Protein sequence: CAWSVLAQRTEAFF.

This clone was observed a handful of times. The chain recombines TRBV14 with TRBJ2-1; TRBD2 aligns across 9 bases. The CDR3 is 18 residues long. Per germline, CDR1 SGHDN and CDR2 FVKESK. Trimming removed 0 bases from V and 4 bases from J; junction bases left unmatched: 10. The CDR3 DNA sequence: TGTGCCAGCAGCCAAGATGTACGGCTAGCGGGGAAATACAATGAGCAGTTCTTC. Protein: CASSQDVRLAGKYNEQFF.

The rearrangement joins TRBV9 to TRBJ2-5; TRBD2 agrees at 8 bases. The J segment lost 1 base and the V segment lost 0 bases, leaving 5 bases of the junction unmatched. Germline CDR1 SGDLS, CDR2 YYNGEE. The CDR3 spans 16 residues. The CDR3 here is CASSVDRLAGQETQYF. The DNA of the CDR3 is TGTGCCAGCAGCGTAGACAGGCTAGCGGGCCAAGAGACCCAGTACTTC.

The genes are TRBV6-2 or TRBV6-3 and TRBJ1-1; D might be TRBD1 (5 bases). The V and J ends lost 2 bases and 1 base respectively, with 11 bases between them. Germline V CDR1 and CDR2: MNHEY, SVGEGT. The CDR3 length is 15 residues. CDR3 residues: CASSYTRTRNTEAFF. The CDR3 DNA is TGTGCCAGCAGTTACACCCGGACACGGAACACTGAAGCTTTCTTT.

This rearrangement joins TRBV11-2 to TRBJ1-3, with TRBD1 matching over 7 bases. Per the germline V gene, CDR1 is SGHAT and CDR2 is FQNNGV. This CDR3 contains 16 residues. J was trimmed by 0 bases and V by 5 bases; bases with no gene match: 7. CDR3 amino acids: CASSLQGGLSGNTIYF. The CDR3 bases are TGTGCCAGCAGCCTACAAGGGGGCCTCTCTGGAAACACCATATATTTT.

The table lists this clone with a count of one. This chain joins TRBV5-5 and TRBJ2-1; 8 bases are shared with TRBD2. The CDR3 totals 14 residues. V gave up 4 bases and J gave up 5 bases; unmatched junction bases: 5. Germline values: CDR1 SGHKS, CDR2 YYEKEE (reference sequence). CDR3: CASSGAGGHNEQFF. For the CDR3, the DNA is TGTGCCAGCAGCGGGGCGGGGGGACACAATGAGCAGTTCTTC. Using reference TRBV5-5 and TRBJ2-1 for the parts outside the CDR3, the full variable domain is DAGVTQSPTHLIKTRGQQVTLRCSPISGHKSVSWYQQVLGQGPQFIFQYYEKEERGRGNFPDRFSARQFPNYSSELNVNALLLGDSALYLCASSGAGGHNEQFFGPGTRLTVL.

The CDR3 sequence is CAISPGDSYGYTF. As DNA, the CDR3 is TGTGCCATCAGTCCAGGGGACAGCTATGGCTACACCTTC. V gene TRBV10-3 combines with J gene TRBJ1-2, with TRBD1 matching over 7 bases. The germline V gene has CDR1 ENHRY and CDR2 SYGVKD. The CDR3 runs to 13 residues. Unmatched junction bases numbered 4, after V lost 5 bases and J lost 4 bases.

The J gene is TRBJ1-1, the V gene TRBV20-1; tentative D call: TRBD1 (6 bases). The germline V gene encodes CDR1 DFQATT and CDR2 SNEGSKA (reference sequence). V was trimmed by 3 bases and J by 0 bases, leaving 14 bases between them. CDR3 length equals 15 residues. CDR3 in amino acids: CSASSQGQMNTEAFF. CDR3 sequence (DNA): TGCAGTGCTAGTTCGCAGGGGCAGATGAACACTGAAGCTTTCTTT.

The V gene is TRBV7-2, the J gene TRBJ2-2; no reliable D call. Trimming removed 2 bases at V and 1 base at J, with 5 bases between. Germline CDR1 reads SGHTA; CDR2 reads FQGNSA. The CDR3 spans 14 residues. CDR3 sequence: CASSLSGNTGELFF. Written as DNA, the CDR3 is TGTGCCAGCAGCTTATCAGGGAACACCGGGGAGCTGTTTTTT.

This clone has just one count. V gene TRBV7-9 combines with J gene TRBJ2-1, with TRBD2 matching over 8 bases. The CDR3 has 15 amino acids. V gave up 5 bases and J gave up 7 bases; unmatched junction bases: 10. Germline V gene data show CDR1 as SEHNR and CDR2 as FQNEAQ (reference sequence). CDR3 loop: CASSPRGTSQNEQFF. CDR3 nucleotides: TGTGCCAGCAGCCCCCGGGGGACTAGTCAGAATGAGCAGTTCTTC.

The chain couples TRBV4-1 to TRBJ2-1, with D possibly TRBD2 on 6 matching bases. This CDR3 has 16 residues. CDR1 is MGHRA, CDR2 YSYEKL, per germline. V was clipped by 4 bases and J by 5 bases, with 18 bases between them. CDR3 sequence: CASSLRLVTSNNEQFF. Written as DNA, the CDR3 is TGCGCCAGCAGCCTCCGACTAGTGACTTCCAACAATGAGCAGTTCTTC.

V and J are TRBV3-1 (or the pseudogene TRBV3-2) and TRBJ2-6; D unclear. V lost 2 bases and J 4 bases, leaving 6 bases between the germline ends. This CDR3 spans 14 amino acids. CDR1 is LGHDT and CDR2 is YNNKEL in the germline V gene (reference sequence). CDR3 nucleotide sequence: TGTGCCAGCAGCCAACGCCGGGGGGCCAACGTCCTGACTTTC. It specifies CASSQRRGANVLTF.

The CDR3 bases are TGTGCCAGCAGCCCTTCTAGCTGGAGCTCCTACGAGCAGTACTTC. This translates into CASSPSSWSSYEQYF. The V and J genes are TRBV3-1 (or the pseudogene TRBV3-2) and TRBJ2-7; D might be TRBD2 (5 bases). CDR3 length equals 15 residues. Germline-derived CDR1 and CDR2 are LGHDT and YNNKEL (reference sequence). The ends were cut back, 4 bases at V and 0 bases at J, with 13 bases in the middle.

The gene calls are TRBV19 and TRBJ1-2; D not resolved. The V gene's germline CDR1 is LNHDA and CDR2 SQIVND (reference sequence). Between the trimmed V and J ends, which lost 3 bases and 5 bases, there was a span of 4 bases. This CDR3 is built from 11 residues. The CDR3: CASSIGYGYTF. CDR3 DNA sequence: TGTGCCAGTAGTATCGGTTATGGCTACACCTTC.

The V call is TRBV9, the J call TRBJ1-1; possibly TRBD1 for D (5 bases). Germline V gene lookup returns CDR1 SGDLS and CDR2 YYNGEE. This CDR3 is 15 amino acids long. Trimming stripped 3 bases from V and 5 bases from J, with 17 bases between. This chain's CDR3 is CASSGLGGARTEAFF. The CDR3 bases are TGTGCCAGCAGCGGTCTCGGGGGTGCGCGAACTGAAGCTTTCTTT.

This clone was observed a single time. The gene calls are TRBV5-4 and TRBJ2-1, with D perhaps matching TRBD2 (5 bases). The V and J ends lost 4 bases and 0 bases respectively, with 11 bases between them. Per germline, CDR1 SGHNT and CDR2 YYREEE (reference sequence). This CDR3 has 15 residues. In nucleotides, the CDR3 is TGTGCCAGCAGCCCCACGGGGAGCTCCTACAATGAGCAGTTCTTC. This codes for CASSPTGSSYNEQFF.

This clone was detected a few times. The chain uses TRBV2 and TRBJ1-2; D possibly corresponds to TRBD1 (5 bases). CDR1 and CDR2 (germline): SNHLY, FYNNEI. V shed 7 bases and J shed 6 bases, with 12 bases lying between them. This CDR3 region has 12 residues. The CDR3 nucleotides are TGTGCCAGCACAAGGAGGGGACATGGCTACACCTTC. Translated, it gives CASTRRGHGYTF.

This clone has more than one count but fewer than ten. This sequence joins TRBV6-6 and TRBJ2-5; 10 positions match TRBD1. V lost 6 bases to trimming and J lost 5 bases; unmatched junction nucleotides: 3. The CDR3 has 13 residues. The germline CDR1 and CDR2 sequences are MNHNY and SVGAGI (reference sequence). CDR3 bases: TGTGCCAGCAGCCCGACAGGGGGCGAGACCCAGTACTTC. Residues: CASSPTGGETQYF.

Only a few counts were recorded for this clone. The rearrangement links TRBV7-2 to TRBJ2-7, with TRBD2 identical over 7 bases. Germline CDR1 and CDR2: SGHTA and FQGNSA. The CDR3 runs 14 residues. Trimming removed 6 bases from V and 3 bases from J; junction bases left unmatched: 8. Written as DNA, the CDR3 is TGTGCCAGCAGTTCCAGCGGGGCCCACTACGAGCAGTACTTC. Its protein is CASSSSGAHYEQYF.